The clone carrying this TCR beta chain has just a few counts. Sequencing was performed with immunoSEQ multiplex PCR; in TCRdb, only in-frame clones are kept and a portion is missing. The table includes 90,000 to 95,000 clones, around 90% detected once. The CDR3 consists of 16 residues. Germline CDR1 MGHRA, CDR2 YSYEKL. Trimming removed 0 bases from V and 8 bases from J, with 18 bases in between. This sample was taken from a study of identifying expanded T cells in peripheral blood. The specimen sequenced was blood. The sequence was collected from a person between 18 and 75 years old in good health. V is TRBV4-1 and J is TRBJ2-3; weak D call: TRBD2 (6 bases). For the CDR3, the DNA is TGCGCCAGCAGCCAAGAAGGCGGGACGCCCTCCGTTACGCAGTATTTT. This encodes CASSQEGGTPSVTQYF.